This entry describes one TCR beta chain. Authors' methods: Amplification from reference gene primers served as the basis for estimated nucleated cell counts. Profiling relied on immunoSEQ multiplex PCR, and the TCRdb table lists in-frame clones only, not all of them. Clone size and V and J calls were adopted from that table, with D and trimming inferred from the DNA. The sample comprises some 120,000 clones, approximately 82% of which are singletons, and over 6% rests with the top ten. The record originates from a study of blood T cell repertoires in COVID-19. Study overall: Samples representing acute and convalescent COVID-19 were sourced from the United States, Italy and Spain. The analysed material was cDNA or gDNA that came from T cells, B-cell-depleted T cells, or PBMCs.

CDR3 length: 12 amino acids. The ends lost 3 bases at V and 7 bases at J; junction bases unmatched: 3. Germline V gene sequence: CDR1 DFQATT, CDR2 SNEGSKA (reference sequence). The receptor was isolated from a man between 65 and 79 years old with active or convalescent COVID-19. The chain joins TRBV20-1 to TRBJ2-1, with 7 positions matching TRBD2. The sequenced material came from peripheral blood. The CDR3 DNA sequence: TGCAGTGCTAGTCCCGGGAGGAATGAGCAGTTCTTC. This encodes CSASPGRNEQFF.